The 10 T cell receptor beta chains below were found in one sample sequenced in a study of follicular helper T cells after annual influenza vaccination. The method was immunoSEQ multiplex PCR; TCRdb's version includes in-frame clones alone and lacks a portion of them. The profile covers some 1,300 clones, with roughly 88% appearing a single time and about 2% taken by the ten largest. Described time point: 2015-2016 season, pre-vaccination. The source was CXCR5+ CD38+ circulating T follicular helper cells from blood, collected on the day of influenza vaccination. As to subset: circulating Tfh, non-naive CD4+CXCR5+PD-1+ (ICOS+CD38+ or ICOS-CD38-). All receptors derive from an adult who received the influenza vaccine.

This chain links TRBV2 with TRBJ2-7, with 14 positions matching TRBD2. Germline CDR1 is SNHLY and CDR2 is FYNNEI. With 7 bases clipped from V and 6 bases from J, the junction kept 8 bases outside the gene matches. This CDR3 has 15 residues. The CDR3 region is CASKKGTSGGVEQYF. CDR3 DNA: TGTGCCAGCAAAAAAGGGACTAGCGGGGGAGTCGAGCAGTACTTC.

V is TRBV18 and J is TRBJ1-2, with D unresolved. With 0 bases removed from V and 3 bases from J, the gap between germline ends came to 11 bases. From germline, CDR1 is KGHSH and CDR2 LQKENI. The CDR3 is made up of 15 amino acids. In DNA, the CDR3 is TGTGCCAGCTCACCACCGTCACAGAGGGACTATGGCTACACCTTC. This encodes CASSPPSQRDYGYTF.

The J gene is TRBJ1-2, the V gene TRBV5-1; D unresolved. V dropped 3 bases and J dropped 6 bases, with 12 bases sitting between them. This CDR3 has 13 residues. Per the germline V gene, CDR1 is SGHRS and CDR2 is YFSETQ. The CDR3 reads CASSSEGVNGYTF. In nucleotides, the CDR3 is TGCGCCAGCAGCTCAGAGGGAGTAAATGGCTACACCTTC.

The CDR3 DNA sequence: TGTGCCAGCAGCTTAGTCGGGGGGGTTAACGGGGAGCTGTTTTTT. Translation: CASSLVGGVNGELFF. This chain connects TRBV11-2 to TRBJ2-2; 8 bases are a match to TRBD2. CDR1 is SGHAT, CDR2 FQNNGV, per germline. Trimming took 1 base from V and 7 from J; bases not matched to a gene: 5. This CDR3 comprises 15 residues.

The chain links TRBV5-1 to TRBJ1-4; D might be TRBD1 (5 bases). This CDR3 spans 14 amino acids. Germline CDR1 is SGHRS and CDR2 is YFSETQ. V lost 1 base to trimming and J lost 7 bases, with 11 bases between them. The CDR3 region is CASSLSGLGEKLFF. CDR3 DNA sequence: TGCGCCAGCAGCTTGTCAGGGCTCGGTGAAAAACTGTTTTTT.

V and J are TRBV28 and TRBJ2-6; D unclear. The ends were cut back, 5 bases at V and 4 bases at J, with 12 bases in the middle. Germline V gives CDR1 MDHEN, CDR2 SYDVKM. The CDR3 consists of 15 residues. The CDR3 DNA reads as TGTGCCAGCAGTGCTCCGATAGGGGGGGCCAACGTCCTGACTTTC. It translates to CASSAPIGGANVLTF.

The chain combines TRBV19 with TRBJ2-1, with unresolved D. Germline-derived CDR1 and CDR2 are LNHDA and SQIVND (reference sequence). Trimming shortened V by 4 bases and J by 1 base, and 11 bases separated the two germline ends. CDR3 length: 15 residues. The CDR3 DNA reads as TGTGCCAGTAGTAAGAGTGGGGTTTCCTACAATGAGCAGTTCTTC. Its translation: CASSKSGVSYNEQFF. The complete variable domain, with remaining parts taken from reference TRBV19 and TRBJ2-1, reads DGGITQSPKYLFRKEGQNVTLSCEQNLNHDAMYWYRQDPGQGLRLIYYSQIVNDFQKGDIAEGYSVSREKKESFPLTVTSAQKNPTAFYLCASSKSGVSYNEQFFGPGTRLTVL.

A note on this clone: Germline and junction disagree at one end, which may indicate a read error. The gene calls are TRBV11-2 and TRBJ2-5; maybe TRBD2 (7 bases). Germline CDR1 and CDR2: SGHAT and FQNNGV. The CDR3 contains 14 residues. CDR3 sequence reads: CASSVERGGTAQYF. CDR3 DNA: TGTGCCAGCAGCGTAGAGAGGGGGGGAACGGCCCAGTACTTC.

The chain recombines TRBV28 with TRBJ2-6; the D gene is possibly TRBD2 (5 bases). The CDR3 has 18 amino acids. Trimming shortened V by 5 bases and J by 2 bases, and 19 bases separated the two germline ends. In germline, CDR1 is MDHEN, CDR2 SYDVKM. In DNA, the CDR3 is TGTGCCAGCAGTCCACAAGGTAGAGGGCGGCCTGGGGCCAACGTCCTGACTTTC. It specifies CASSPQGRGRPGANVLTF.

The chain employs TRBV19 and TRBJ1-1, with D unclear. This CDR3 is 13 amino acids long. Germline assignment: CDR1 LNHDA and CDR2 SQIVND (reference sequence). The ends were cut back, 7 bases at V and 5 bases at J, with 14 bases in the middle. DNA of the CDR3: TGTGCCAGTACCGAGACTGCGAGGACTGAAGCTTTCTTT. Encoded protein: CASTETARTEAFF.